Listed below are T cell receptor beta chains from one sample, sequenced in a study of T cell changes during pregnancy in multiple sclerosis. Clones were read by immunoSEQ multiplex PCR, and TCRdb kept only the in-frame ones, dropping some. Of under 95,000 clones listed, roughly 92% are singletons. This specimen consisted of peripheral blood, obtained in the second trimester of pregnancy. Receptors originate from a female donor with multiple sclerosis, enrolled in a pregnancy study. Both conserved end residues are part of each CDR3. A D gene is named only where the DNA matches it firmly. Some rows mark clone size as missing; the rest say once, few, many or name a class of expanded clone.

j_call d_call v_call clone_size cdr3_nt cdr3_aa
TRBJ2-1 TRBD1 TRBV5-1 NA TGCGCCAGCCGCCCCCGGGACAGGGTCCACAATGAGCAGTTCTTC CASRPRDRVHNEQFF
TRBJ2-6 TRBD1 TRBV18 NA TGTGCCAGCTCACCTAAACAGGGGCAGGGCTCTGGGGCCAACGTCCTGACTTTC CASSPKQGQGSGANVLTF
TRBJ2-5 NA TRBV5-1 few TGCGCCAGCAGCCCCCTGGTCAGGACAGGAGGGGGGGAGACCCAGTACTTC CASSPLVRTGGGETQYF
TRBJ2-1 NA TRBV7-9 NA TGTGCCAGCAGCTCCATCCCAAGAGGGCAGGGGTCCTACAATGAGCAGTTCTTC CASSSIPRGQGSYNEQFF
TRBJ1-1 TRBD1 TRBV5-5 NA TGTGCCAGCAGCCAGACAGGGGGCAGTCAAAGGGAAGCTTTCTTT CASSQTGGSQREAFF
TRBJ2-7 NA TRBV7-6 NA TGTGCCAGCAGCCCCGACAGATACGAGCAGTACTTC CASSPDRYEQYF
TRBJ1-1 NA TRBV4-3 few TGCGCCAGCAGCCAAGATCAAGCGGGGAACACTGAAGCTTTCTTT CASSQDQAGNTEAFF
TRBJ1-1 NA TRBV4-3 NA TGCGCCAGCAGCCAAGATCGGGGGGGTATGAACACTGAAGCTTTCTTT CASSQDRGGMNTEAFF
TRBJ1-1 NA TRBV5-6 NA TGTGCCAGCAGCTTTTTCCTCAACACTGAAGCTTTCTTT CASSFFLNTEAFF
TRBJ1-5 NA TRBV19 few TGTGCCAGTAATGACGGCGGAAGTAGCAATCAGCCCCAGCATTTT CASNDGGSSNQPQHF
TRBJ1-1 NA TRBV6-6 NA TGTGCCAGCATTCTCAACAGGCCCCACACTGAAGCTTTCTTT CASILNRPHTEAFF
TRBJ1-5 NA TRBV6-7 NA TGTGCCAGCAGTTTAACCCGACCTGCAGGGTCACCTCAGCCCCAGCATTTT CASSLTRPAGSPQPQHF
TRBJ2-5 NA TRBV7-9 NA TGTGCCAGCAGCCCCCGTAGGGGCGGGGTGGAGGAGACCCAGTACTTC CASSPRRGGVEETQYF
TRBJ2-2 NA TRBV6-1 NA TGTGCCAGCAGGAGGCGCACCGGGGAGCTGTTTTTT CASRRRTGELFF
TRBJ2-5 TRBD2 TRBV5-4 NA TGTGCCAGCAGCCCGGAGCGGGGGGGGAGGGAGACCCAGTACTTC CASSPERGGRETQYF
TRBJ2-7 NA TRBV2 NA TGTGCCAGCAGTGAAGCGACCCCGGGACTTGTTTTC CASSEATPGLVF
TRBJ2-7 NA TRBV14 NA TGTGCCAGCAGCCAAGTGAACAGGGTGGGAGAGCAGTACTTC CASSQVNRVGEQYF
TRBJ2-7 NA TRBV9 NA TGTGCCAGCAGCGTCGACAGGAGCTCCTACGAGCAGTACTTC CASSVDRSSYEQYF
TRBJ1-5 NA TRBV18 NA TGTGCCAGCTCCCCCGGGGGGGGGCTTGGTCAGCCCCAGCATTTT CASSPGGGLGQPQHF
TRBJ2-3 TRBD2 TRBV15 NA TGTGCCACCAGCAGAGTACGGGCGGGGGGGCCATCAGATACGCAGTATTTT CATSRVRAGGPSDTQYF
TRBJ2-3 TRBD1 TRBV7-9 NA TGTGCCAGCAGCTTAGTGAGGGACAGGGGTACGCAGTATTTT CASSLVRDRGTQYF
TRBJ2-2 NA TRBV27 NA TGTGCCAGCAGCCCTACCCTGAGGACTACCGGGGAGCTGTTTTTT CASSPTLRTTGELFF
TRBJ1-2 NA TRBV19 NA TGTGCCAGTAGTACCCAGACAGCTAACTATGGCTACACCTTC CASSTQTANYGYTF
TRBJ2-1 TRBD1 TRBV4-1 NA TGCGCCAGCAGCTCGCACCGGGACAGGGGGCTCAATGAGCAGTTCTTC CASSSHRDRGLNEQFF
TRBJ1-2 NA TRBV5-4 NA TGTGCCAGCAGCTTGGGCGCAGGGTCCTCCTATGGCTACACCTTC CASSLGAGSSYGYTF
TRBJ1-1 NA TRBV7-2 NA TGTGCCAGCAGCTTGACCAGGGTTTTGGGACTGACTGAAGCTTTCTTT CASSLTRVLGLTEAFF
TRBJ2-1 TRBD2 TRBV13 NA TGTGCCAGCAGCTTAGGACTAGCGGGAGGGCCAAACAATGAGCAGTTCTTC CASSLGLAGGPNNEQFF
TRBJ2-5 NA TRBV18 NA TGTGCCAGCTCACCACTGATCAGGGAAAGTCGAGAGACCCAGTACTTC CASSPLIRESRETQYF
TRBJ2-2 NA TRBV10-3 once TGTGCCATCAGGAGAAACACCGGGGAGCTGTTTTTT CAIRRNTGELFF
TRBJ1-2 NA TRBV28 NA TGTGCCAGCAGTTCCGCCGCCAGGGCCGACTATGGCTACACCTTC CASSSAARADYGYTF
TRBJ2-7 NA TRBV18 NA TGTGCCAGCTCACCCACTCGGGACAAGTCCTACGAGCAGTACTTC CASSPTRDKSYEQYF
TRBJ1-1 NA TRBV4-3 NA TGCGCCAGCAGCCTTTGGGATCGGGGAACAACTGAAGCTTTCTTT CASSLWDRGTTEAFF
TRBJ1-1 NA TRBV9 NA TGTGCCAGCAGCGGGCCACAGGCGAACGAGGATGAAGCTTTCTTT CASSGPQANEDEAFF
TRBJ2-5 TRBD2 TRBV29-1 NA TGCAGCGCCCTTCCGGGGGGGGCGGGTGAGACCCAGTACTTC CSALPGGAGETQYF
TRBJ2-7 NA TRBV27 NA TGTGCCAGCAGTTGGGGAGGGGGTTACGAGCAGTACTTC CASSWGGGYEQYF
TRBJ1-5 NA TRBV6-6 NA TGTGCCAGCAGTTACTCACAGGGAATCGGCAATCAGCCCCAGCATTTT CASSYSQGIGNQPQHF
TRBJ1-4 NA TRBV30 once TGTGCCTGGACCGGGACAAGTAATGAAAAACTGTTTTTT CAWTGTSNEKLFF
TRBJ1-6 NA TRBV11-1 NA TGTGCCAGCAGCATAGACTGGTCTGATTCACCCCTCCACTTT CASSIDWSDSPLHF
TRBJ1-2 NA TRBV6-6 NA TGTGCCAGCAGTGCGCGACAGGCATGGGGTGGCTACACCTTC CASSARQAWGGYTF
TRBJ2-7 TRBD2 TRBV30 once TGTGCCTGGAGTTCCCCCAACGGGGGGGATTACGAGCAGTACTTC CAWSSPNGGDYEQYF
TRBJ2-2 NA TRBV9 NA TGTGCCAGCCGGGACACATACACCGGGGAGCTGTTTTTT CASRDTYTGELFF
TRBJ1-2 TRBD1 TRBV9 NA TGTGCCAGCAGCTTTCGACAGGGAAGGGGGTTTTCTAACTATGGCTACACCTTC CASSFRQGRGFSNYGYTF
TRBJ2-6 TRBD1 TRBV4-1 NA TGCGCCAGCAGCCAATGGGGACAGGCACTCCGGGATGGGGCCAACGTCCTGACTTTC CASSQWGQALRDGANVLTF
TRBJ2-1 TRBD1 TRBV6-4 few TGTGCCAGCAGTGAATCGGGACAGCCTGGAACGGATGAGCAGTTCTTC CASSESGQPGTDEQFF
TRBJ2-2 TRBD1 TRBV28 NA TGTGCCAGCAGGAGACAGGGTGGAAACGGGGAGCTGTTTTTT CASRRQGGNGELFF
TRBJ2-1 TRBD2 TRBV25-1 NA TGTGCCAGCAGTCCAAGGACTAGCGGGGTCTCCTACAATGAGCAGTTCTTC CASSPRTSGVSYNEQFF
TRBJ1-1 NA TRBV6-1 NA TGTGCCAGCCCCTCGGGGATAGCGAACACTGAAGCTTTCTTT CASPSGIANTEAFF
TRBJ2-3 TRBD1 TRBV7-2 NA TGTGCCAGCAGCCCATGGACAGGCCGCACAGATACGCAGTATTTT CASSPWTGRTDTQYF
TRBJ2-5 NA TRBV19 once TGTGCCAGTAGGCCCGGAGGGGGCGAGACCCAGTACTTC CASRPGGGETQYF
TRBJ1-2 NA TRBV7-8 NA TGTGCCAGCAGCTTAACCCCACAGGACGGAAGTTATGGCTACACCTTC CASSLTPQDGSYGYTF
TRBJ1-5 TRBD1 TRBV4-1 NA TGCGCCAGCAGCCCCCGGACAGGGGGCAATCAGCCCCAGCATTTT CASSPRTGGNQPQHF
TRBJ2-7 TRBD2 TRBV11-2 NA TGTGCCAGCAGCTCGCCGGGACTAGCCAGTGAGCAGTACTTC CASSSPGLASEQYF
TRBJ2-7 TRBD2 TRBV6-6 once TGTGCCAGCAGTTCGGGGACTAGCGGGAGTAGAGACTTC CASSSGTSGSRDF
TRBJ2-2 NA TRBV9 NA TGTGCCAGCAGCACGACGACAGCGGGCCCCACCGGGGAGCTGTTTTTT CASSTTTAGPTGELFF